This T cell receptor (beta chain) was profiled in a study of T-cell memory formation after mild COVID-19. In germline, CDR1 is LGHDT, CDR2 YNNKEL (reference sequence). This CDR3 region has 18 residues. V was clipped by 3 bases and J by 2 bases, with 20 bases between them. From 5'RACE with constant-segment primers came TCR alpha and TCR beta cDNA libraries that carried sample barcodes and UMIs. TCRdb processed the 5' RACE reads anew with MiXCR; each CDR3 protein has one entry. The profile covers 450,000 to 700,000 distinct CDR3 sequences, with roughly 18% appearing a single time and around 12% taken by the ten largest.

The rearrangement joins TRBV3-1 to TRBJ1-5, with a possible D match to TRBD1 (6 bases). The receptor was isolated from an adult woman who had mild COVID-19 (a few samples of this study predate the infection). Cell type and time point are not known. The sample consisted of PBMCs or a T cell subset sorted from them (not recorded which). The CDR3 protein is CASSHTRGGLGGNQPQHF. The CDR3 DNA follows: TGTGCCAGCAGCCACACAAGGGGGGGCCTAGGAGGCAATCAGCCCCAGCATTTT. The variable domain in full, completed from reference TRBV3-1 and TRBJ1-5, reads DTAVSQTPKYLVTQMGNDKSIKCEQNLGHDTMYWYKQDSKKFLKIMFSYNNKELIINETVPNRFSPKSPDKAHLNLHINSLELGDSAVYFCASSHTRGGLGGNQPQHFGDGTRLSIL.